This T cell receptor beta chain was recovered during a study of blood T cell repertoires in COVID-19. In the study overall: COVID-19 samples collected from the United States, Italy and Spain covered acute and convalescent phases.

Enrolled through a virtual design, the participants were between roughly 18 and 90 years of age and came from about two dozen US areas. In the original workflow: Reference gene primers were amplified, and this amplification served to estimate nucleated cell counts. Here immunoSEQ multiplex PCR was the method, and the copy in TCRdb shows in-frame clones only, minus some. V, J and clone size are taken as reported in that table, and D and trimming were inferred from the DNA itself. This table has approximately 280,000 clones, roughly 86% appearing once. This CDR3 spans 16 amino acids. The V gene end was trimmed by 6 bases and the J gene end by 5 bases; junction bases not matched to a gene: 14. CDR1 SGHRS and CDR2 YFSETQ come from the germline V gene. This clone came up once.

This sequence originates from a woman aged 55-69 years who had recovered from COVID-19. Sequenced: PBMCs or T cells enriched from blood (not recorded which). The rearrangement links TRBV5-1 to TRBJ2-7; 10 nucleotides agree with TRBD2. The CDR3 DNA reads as TGCGCCAGCACGATGTCAGCGGGAGGGCCGATAGACGAGCAGTACTTC. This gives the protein CASTMSAGGPIDEQYF.